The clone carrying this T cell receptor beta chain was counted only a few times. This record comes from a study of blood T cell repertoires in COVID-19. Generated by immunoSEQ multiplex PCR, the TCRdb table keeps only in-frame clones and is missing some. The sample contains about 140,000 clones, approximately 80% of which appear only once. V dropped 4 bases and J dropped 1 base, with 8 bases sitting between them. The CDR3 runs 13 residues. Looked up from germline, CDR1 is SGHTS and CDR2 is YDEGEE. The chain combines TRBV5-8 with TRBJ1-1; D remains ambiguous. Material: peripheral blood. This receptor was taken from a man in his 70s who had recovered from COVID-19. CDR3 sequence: CASSQAPNTEAFF. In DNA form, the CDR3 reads TGTGCCAGCAGCCAGGCCCCGAACACTGAAGCTTTCTTT. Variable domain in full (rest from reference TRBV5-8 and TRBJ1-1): EAGVTQSPTHLIKTRGQQATLRCSPISGHTSVYWYQQALGLGLQFLLWYDEGEERNRGNFPPRFSGRQFPNYSSELNVNALELEDSALYLCASSQAPNTEAFFGQGTRLTVV.